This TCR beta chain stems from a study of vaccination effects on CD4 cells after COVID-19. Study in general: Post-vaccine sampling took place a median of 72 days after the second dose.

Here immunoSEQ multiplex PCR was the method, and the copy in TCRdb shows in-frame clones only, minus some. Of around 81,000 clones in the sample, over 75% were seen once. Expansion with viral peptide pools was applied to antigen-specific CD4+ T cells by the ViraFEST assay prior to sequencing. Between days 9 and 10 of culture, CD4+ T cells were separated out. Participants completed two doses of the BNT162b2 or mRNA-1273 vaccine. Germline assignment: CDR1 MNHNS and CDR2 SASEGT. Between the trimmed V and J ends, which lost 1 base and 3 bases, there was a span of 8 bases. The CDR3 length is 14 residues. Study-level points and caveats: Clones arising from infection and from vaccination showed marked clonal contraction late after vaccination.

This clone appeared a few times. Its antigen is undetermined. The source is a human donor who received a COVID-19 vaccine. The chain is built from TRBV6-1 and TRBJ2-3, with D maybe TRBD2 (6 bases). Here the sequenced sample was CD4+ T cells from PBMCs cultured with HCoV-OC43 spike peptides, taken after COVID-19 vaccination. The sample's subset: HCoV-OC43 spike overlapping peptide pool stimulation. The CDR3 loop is CASSEVGGTDTQYF. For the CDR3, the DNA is TGTGCCAGCAGTGAAGTGGGAGGAACAGATACGCAGTATTTT.